The 9 T cell receptor beta chains below all came from one sample that was sequenced in a study of cytomegalovirus exposure and HLA in healthy donors. Primers: 60 Vbeta forward and 13 Jbeta reverse. Sequenced by immunoSEQ multiplex PCR; TCRdb stores in-frame clones only, minus some. The sample includes under 120,000 clones, less than 80% seen only once; the top ten take over 3%. Material: PBMCs. The receptors were sampled from a woman aged 40-49 years in good health and CMV-seronegative.

This clone was picked up a small number of times. The chain joins TRBV4-3 to TRBJ2-1; a possible D gene is TRBD2 (7 bases). The CDR3 covers 16 residues. Trimming took off 0 bases at V and 9 bases at J, with 18 bases between the two ends. Germline loops: CDR1 LGHNA, CDR2 YSLEER. CDR3: CASSQERTRGGGEQFF. The DNA for the CDR3 is TGCGCCAGCAGCCAAGAAAGGACTAGAGGGGGGGGTGAGCAGTTCTTC.

The gene calls are TRBV7-2 and TRBJ1-2; D unclear. Per germline, CDR1 SGHTA and CDR2 FQGNSA. V lost 1 base to trimming and J lost 0 bases, with 9 bases between them. The CDR3 has 15 residues. CDR3 residues: CASSLGAVANYGYTF. CDR3 DNA sequence: TGTGCCAGCAGCTTAGGGGCAGTAGCTAACTATGGCTACACCTTC. The full variable domain, its missing parts supplied by reference TRBV7-2 and TRBJ1-2, is GAGVSQSPSNKVTEKGKDVELRCDPISGHTALYWYRQSLGQGLEFLIYFQGNSAPDKSGLPSDRFSAERTGGSVSTLTIQRTQQEDSAVYLCASSLGAVANYGYTFGSGTRLTVV.

The chain employs TRBV29-1 and TRBJ1-1; maybe TRBD1 (5 bases). CDR1 is SQVTM and CDR2 is ANQGSEA in the germline V gene. With 6 bases removed from V and 6 bases from J, the gap between germline ends came to 17 bases. This CDR3 region has 13 residues. The CDR3 is CSVVTQGWAEAFF. The CDR3 DNA reads as TGCAGCGTCGTCACTCAGGGTTGGGCTGAAGCTTTCTTT. Filled out from reference TRBV29-1 and TRBJ1-1, the complete variable domain reads SAVISQKPSRDICQRGTSLTIQCQVDSQVTMMFWYRQQPGQSLTLIATANQGSEATYESGFVIDKFPISRPNLTFSTLTVSNMSPEDSSIYLCSVVTQGWAEAFFGQGTRLTVV.

The chain combines TRBV29-1 with TRBJ2-5; TRBD1 agrees at 7 bases. Germline V gene sequence: CDR1 SQVTM, CDR2 ANQGSEA. V shed 6 bases and J 0 bases; nucleotides not matched to a gene: 25. The CDR3 has 20 amino acids. The DNA for the CDR3 is TGCAGCGTCGTACCAGTTGGCCCGGGACAGAAAAAGTGGTACCAAGAGACCCAGTACTTC. Amino acids: CSVVPVGPGQKKWYQETQYF.

The chain carries TRBV7-6 and TRBJ1-6, with unresolved D. V lost 1 base, J lost 4 bases, and 8 bases lay in between. The CDR3 length is 15 residues. The germline V gene encodes CDR1 SGHVS and CDR2 FNYEAQ. In nucleotides, the CDR3 is TGTGCCAGCAGCTTAGGGAGGAGTTATAATTCACCCCTCCACTTT. Its protein is CASSLGRSYNSPLHF.

The V and J genes are TRBV27 and TRBJ2-3, with 11 bases fitting TRBD1. Germline values: CDR1 MNHEY, CDR2 SMNVEV (reference sequence). The junction had 5 bases not matched to a gene; V was cut back by 7 bases and J by 5 bases. This CDR3 is built from 14 residues. CDR3 in amino acids: CASTDRGQGDTQYF. In DNA, the CDR3 is TGTGCCAGCACGGACAGGGGGCAGGGAGATACGCAGTATTTT.

The CDR3 reads CAISEGDSNSPLHF. CDR3 DNA: TGTGCCATCAGTGAGGGGGACAGTAATTCACCCCTCCACTTT. This sequence joins TRBV10-3 and TRBJ1-6; 7 nucleotides match TRBD1. Germline assignment: CDR1 ENHRY and CDR2 SYGVKD. V lost 2 bases and J lost 6; bases outside the gene matches: 1. The CDR3 contains 14 residues.

The CDR3 region is CASSVGQGYGYTF. The CDR3 DNA reads as TGTGCCAGCAGTGTAGGACAGGGCTATGGCTACACCTTC. The chain links TRBV2 to TRBJ1-2, with 8 bases lining up with TRBD1. There are 13 residues in the CDR3. Germline V lookup: CDR1 SNHLY, CDR2 FYNNEI. V lost 4 bases and J lost 4; bases outside the gene matches: 2. Complete variable domain (other parts from reference TRBV2 and TRBJ1-2): EPEVTQTPSHQVTQMGQEVILRCVPISNHLYFYWYRQILGQKVEFLVSFYNNEISEKSEIFDDQFSVERPDGSNFTLKIRSTKLEDSAMYFCASSVGQGYGYTFGSGTRLTVV.

The chain joins TRBV29-1 to TRBJ2-3; 7 bases map to TRBD2. Per the germline V gene, CDR1 is SQVTM and CDR2 is ANQGSEA. V was clipped by 5 bases and J by 2 bases; unmatched bases: 10. This CDR3 spans 15 amino acids. This chain's CDR3 is CSVQSLAEITDTQYF. The CDR3 DNA reads as TGCAGCGTTCAAAGCCTAGCGGAGATCACAGATACGCAGTATTTT.